A selection of T cell receptor beta chains follows, all from one sample in a study of cytomegalovirus exposure and HLA in healthy donors. Clones were read by immunoSEQ multiplex PCR, and TCRdb kept only the in-frame ones, dropping some. The sample lists some 140,000 clones, around 72% occurring once. Sequencing used PBMCs. The receptors here all came from a woman aged 40 to 50 in good health and CMV-seronegative. Each CDR3 is given with its conserved first and last residue. Each record gives: J gene, D gene, V gene, clone size, CDR3 protein, CDR3 DNA. The D gene is left open where the match is weak. The listing skips clone size in some rows; elsewhere it reads once, few, many or a size class.

J: TRBJ2-2
D: -
V: TRBV5-1
size: few
CDR3: CASHSLYTGELFF
DNA: TGCGCCAGCCACAGCTTATACACCGGGGAGCTGTTTTTT

J: TRBJ2-1
D: TRBD1
V: TRBV5-4
size: -
CDR3: CASSLEQGPPNNEQFF
DNA: TGTGCCAGCAGCTTGGAACAGGGGCCTCCAAACAATGAGCAGTTCTTC

J: TRBJ1-4
D: TRBD1
V: TRBV7-8
size: -
CDR3: CASSLGQGGPNEKLFF
DNA: TGTGCCAGCAGCCTTGGACAGGGGGGACCTAATGAAAAACTGTTTTTT

J: TRBJ1-1
D: -
V: TRBV7-8
size: -
CDR3: CASSLGTSNTEAFF
DNA: TGTGCCAGCAGCCTCGGGACATCGAACACTGAAGCTTTCTTT

J: TRBJ2-7
D: -
V: TRBV12-2
size: -
CDR3: CASRGTQGPYEQYF
DNA: TGTGCAAGCAGGGGGACCCAGGGGCCTTACGAGCAGTACTTC

J: TRBJ2-7
D: TRBD2
V: TRBV5-1
size: -
CDR3: CASSPSGASLEQYF
DNA: TGCGCCAGCAGCCCTAGCGGGGCCTCTCTCGAGCAGTACTTC

J: TRBJ2-2
D: -
V: TRBV4-2
size: -
CDR3: CASSQEYLGSGELFF
DNA: TGTGCCAGCAGCCAAGAGTACCTTGGCTCGGGGGAGCTGTTTTTT

J: TRBJ1-1
D: TRBD1
V: TRBV19
size: few
CDR3: CASSIRTGHTEAFF
DNA: TGTGCCAGTAGTATTAGGACAGGGCACACTGAAGCTTTCTTT

J: TRBJ2-3
D: TRBD2
V: TRBV7-3
size: -
CDR3: CASSWRGGQDTQYF
DNA: TGTGCCAGCAGCTGGCGGGGGGGGCAGGATACGCAGTATTTT

J: TRBJ1-5
D: -
V: TRBV19
size: -
CDR3: CASSTGRAAPPGHF
DNA: TGTGCCAGTAGTACTGGCAGGGCAGCTCCGCCGGGGCATTTT

J: TRBJ2-1
D: TRBD2
V: TRBV4-1
size: -
CDR3: CASSQAGGGPHEQFF
DNA: TGCGCCAGCAGCCAAGCGGGGGGAGGCCCCCATGAGCAGTTCTTC

J: TRBJ2-2
D: TRBD2
V: TRBV10-3
size: -
CDR3: CAISESTGGLAGELFF
DNA: TGTGCCATCAGTGAGTCGACGGGGGGGCTTGCCGGGGAGCTGTTTTTT

J: TRBJ1-6
D: -
V: TRBV19
size: -
CDR3: CASSTGRESNSPLHF
DNA: TGTGCCAGTAGTACCGGCCGGGAGAGTAATTCACCCCTCCACTTT

J: TRBJ2-1
D: TRBD2
V: TRBV11-2
size: -
CDR3: CASSLGLADNEQFF
DNA: TGTGCCAGCAGCTTAGGACTAGCGGACAATGAGCAGTTCTTC

J: TRBJ2-5
D: TRBD2
V: TRBV5-6
size: -
CDR3: CASSPLTSGGPGAQYF
DNA: TGTGCCAGCAGCCCCCTGACTAGCGGGGGGCCGGGGGCCCAGTACTTC

J: TRBJ2-5
D: -
V: TRBV6-5
size: few
CDR3: CASSYGAETQYF
DNA: TGTGCCAGCAGTTACGGGGCTGAGACCCAGTACTTC

J: TRBJ2-5
D: -
V: TRBV4-3
size: few
CDR3: CASSQVRGGQETQYF
DNA: TGCGCCAGCAGCCAAGTCCGGGGTGGGCAGGAGACCCAGTACTTC

J: TRBJ2-7
D: -
V: TRBV7-6
size: -
CDR3: CASSSSHEQYF
DNA: TGTGCCAGCAGCTCCTCCCACGAGCAGTACTTC

J: TRBJ2-7
D: TRBD1
V: TRBV13
size: -
CDR3: CASSATGESYEQYF
DNA: TGTGCCAGCAGCGCAACAGGGGAATCCTACGAGCAGTACTTC

J: TRBJ2-1
D: -
V: TRBV29-1
size: -
CDR3: CSVEDLAGQDPYNEQFF
DNA: TGCAGCGTTGAAGATCTAGCGGGACAGGATCCTTACAATGAGCAGTTCTTC

J: TRBJ1-4
D: -
V: TRBV20-1
size: -
CDR3: CSAERGEKLFF
DNA: TGCAGTGCTGAACGGGGGGAAAAACTGTTTTTT

J: TRBJ1-4
D: -
V: TRBV2
size: -
CDR3: CATGGSGYNEKLFF
DNA: TGTGCCACTGGTGGCTCCGGGTATAATGAAAAACTGTTTTTT

J: TRBJ1-1
D: TRBD1
V: TRBV10-1
size: -
CDR3: CASSTGGTRTEAFF
DNA: TGCGCCAGCAGTACAGGGGGAACGAGGACTGAAGCTTTCTTT

J: TRBJ2-5
D: -
V: TRBV6-6
size: -
CDR3: CASSPYRDIQETQYF
DNA: TGTGCCAGCAGCCCTTACCGGGACATACAAGAGACCCAGTACTTC

J: TRBJ1-1
D: -
V: TRBV7-9
size: -
CDR3: CASSLAHNTEAFF
DNA: TGTGCCAGCAGCTTAGCTCATAACACTGAAGCTTTCTTT

J: TRBJ1-2
D: -
V: TRBV9
size: once
CDR3: CASSRQDYGYTF
DNA: TGTGCCAGCAGCCGACAGGACTATGGCTACACCTTC

J: TRBJ2-7
D: -
V: TRBV6-5
size: -
CDR3: CASSYTASYEQYF
DNA: TGTGCCAGCAGTTACACAGCCTCCTACGAGCAGTACTTC

J: TRBJ1-3
D: TRBD1
V: TRBV27
size: -
CDR3: CASSPTGGSGNTIYF
DNA: TGTGCCAGCAGTCCGACAGGGGGTTCTGGAAACACCATATATTTT

J: TRBJ2-7
D: -
V: TRBV6-1
size: -
CDR3: CASRQGGVGYEQYF
DNA: TGTGCCAGCAGGCAGGGTGGGGTTGGGTACGAGCAGTACTTC

J: TRBJ1-2
D: -
V: TRBV6-1
size: -
CDR3: CASSESLLNYGYTF
DNA: TGTGCCAGCAGTGAAAGCCTACTCAACTATGGCTATACCTTC

J: TRBJ1-3
D: -
V: TRBV5-6
size: once
CDR3: CASSGGGVFGNTIYF
DNA: TGTGCCAGCAGCGGTGGAGGGGTTTTTGGAAACACCATATATTTT

J: TRBJ2-2
D: -
V: TRBV9
size: -
CDR3: CASSALGAGELFF
DNA: TGTGCCAGCAGCGCCCTAGGGGCCGGGGAGCTGTTTTTT

J: TRBJ2-1
D: -
V: TRBV6-5
size: -
CDR3: CASSNLLHEQFF
DNA: TGTGCCAGCAGTAATCTTCTTCATGAGCAGTTCTTC

J: TRBJ2-2
D: -
V: TRBV27
size: -
CDR3: CAITDTNRAGELFF
DNA: TGTGCCATTACGGACACAAACAGGGCCGGGGAGCTGTTTTTT

J: TRBJ1-3
D: -
V: TRBV21-1
size: -
CDR3: CASSKAEDSGNTIYF
DNA: TGTGCCAGCAGCAAAGCGGAGGACTCTGGAAACACCATATATTTT

J: TRBJ2-1
D: TRBD1
V: TRBV6-5
size: few
CDR3: CASSYGTGRNEQFF
DNA: TGTGCCAGCAGTTACGGGACAGGACGGAATGAGCAGTTCTTC

J: TRBJ2-5
D: TRBD2
V: TRBV5-4
size: -
CDR3: CASSLGRGGRETQYF
DNA: TGTGCCAGCAGCTTGGGGCGGGGGGGAAGAGAGACCCAGTACTTC

J: TRBJ1-1
D: -
V: TRBV6-6
size: few
CDR3: CASHLSPGTEAFF
DNA: TGTGCCAGCCACTTGTCCCCGGGCACTGAAGCTTTCTTT

J: TRBJ1-2
D: -
V: TRBV5-1
size: -
CDR3: CASSAPGPGRGYTF
DNA: TGCGCCAGCAGCGCTCCGGGACCAGGGAGGGGCTACACCTTC

J: TRBJ1-3
D: TRBD1
V: TRBV28
size: -
CDR3: CATQTDRGRSGNTIYF
DNA: TGTGCCACCCAAACCGACAGGGGTCGCTCTGGAAACACCATATATTTT

J: TRBJ1-2
D: -
V: TRBV2
size: -
CDR3: CASSQRREEGYTF
DNA: TGTGCCAGCTCTCAACGCAGGGAGGAGGGCTACACCTTC

J: TRBJ1-5
D: TRBD1
V: TRBV7-2
size: -
CDR3: CASTYRAGGYQPQHF
DNA: TGTGCCAGCACCTACCGGGCAGGGGGTTATCAGCCCCAGCATTTT

J: TRBJ1-2
D: -
V: TRBV18
size: -
CDR3: CASSPSGSYGYTF
DNA: TGTGCCAGCTCACCCTCGGGGAGCTATGGCTACACCTTC

J: TRBJ2-7
D: TRBD1
V: TRBV7-8
size: -
CDR3: CASSPDRVPYEQYF
DNA: TGTGCCAGCAGCCCAGACAGGGTTCCCTACGAGCAGTACTTC

J: TRBJ1-3
D: -
V: TRBV19
size: -
CDR3: CASSGEASGNTIYF
DNA: TGTGCCAGTAGTGGAGAGGCGTCTGGAAACACCATATATTTT

J: TRBJ1-5
D: -
V: TRBV27
size: -
CDR3: CASSLMGQHNQPQHF
DNA: TGTGCCAGCAGCCTAATGGGACAACATAATCAGCCCCAGCATTTT

J: TRBJ1-5
D: -
V: TRBV2
size: few
CDR3: CASKRDNNQPQHF
DNA: TGTGCCAGCAAGAGGGACAACAATCAGCCCCAGCATTTT

J: TRBJ1-1
D: -
V: TRBV4-1
size: -
CDR3: CASSQAPMNTEAFF
DNA: TGCGCCAGCAGCCAAGCCCCCATGAACACTGAAGCTTTCTTT

J: TRBJ1-2
D: -
V: TRBV5-4
size: -
CDR3: CASSVPQGGYGYTF
DNA: TGTGCCAGCAGCGTACCTCAGGGCGGCTATGGCTACACCTTC

J: TRBJ1-4
D: -
V: TRBV4-2
size: few
CDR3: CASSQDRTGSNEKLFF
DNA: TGTGCCAGCAGCCAAGATAGGACGGGATCTAATGAAAAACTGTTTTTT

J: TRBJ1-2
D: TRBD1
V: TRBV9
size: -
CDR3: CASSGGGQGVFDYGYTF
DNA: TGTGCCAGCAGCGGGGGGGGACAGGGGGTATTTGACTATGGCTACACCTTC

J: TRBJ2-5
D: TRBD2
V: TRBV19
size: -
CDR3: CASSERGDPQETQYF
DNA: TGTGCCAGTAGTGAGCGGGGGGACCCCCAAGAGACCCAGTACTTC

J: TRBJ1-2
D: -
V: TRBV11-2
size: once
CDR3: CASSLTGTITF
DNA: TGTGCCAGCAGCTTGACAGGAACTATCACCTTC

J: TRBJ1-1
D: -
V: TRBV15
size: -
CDR3: CATSRVSVTEAFF
DNA: TGTGCCACCAGCAGAGTGTCCGTCACTGAAGCTTTCTTT

J: TRBJ1-2
D: -
V: TRBV7-2
size: -
CDR3: CASSAGQSERGYTF
DNA: TGTGCCAGCAGTGCTGGACAGTCAGAGAGAGGCTACACCTTC

J: TRBJ2-2
D: -
V: TRBV28
size: -
CDR3: CASKSGQDTTGELFF
DNA: TGTGCCAGCAAATCGGGACAAGACACCACCGGGGAGCTGTTTTTT

J: TRBJ1-1
D: TRBD1
V: TRBV28
size: -
CDR3: CASSLSTGTVTEAFF
DNA: TGTGCCAGCAGTTTAAGTACCGGGACAGTCACTGAAGCTTTCTTT

J: TRBJ2-3
D: TRBD1
V: TRBV11-3
size: -
CDR3: CASSLDRSGQGRDTQYF
DNA: TGTGCCAGCAGCTTAGATCGAAGTGGACAGGGGAGGGATACGCAGTATTTT